These 10 T cell receptor beta chains share one sample of origin, sequenced in a study of tumor-infiltrating lymphocytes in primary liver carcinoma. Scientists recovered RNA and DNA together from roughly 21-30 mg of unsorted bulk tissue. The researchers produced TCR beta cDNA from about 510 ng total RNA with a constant-region primer. Sequencing libraries for TCR beta derived from three nested multiplex PCR rounds that used slightly modified ARM-PCR. Use of TRBV1-TRBV30 forward primers with a C-beta reverse primer characterized the first two PCR rounds, which lasted nine to eleven cycles each. Via MiXCR, TCRdb re-called the multiplex PCR reads, giving one row per CDR3 protein. The table has 120,000 or so distinct CDR3 sequences, 50% to 65% seen once. Input material: liver tumor tissue from sampling region 1. The subset here: tumor region T1, superior pole. These receptors came from a woman aged 55-70 years with primary liver carcinoma and hepatitis B virus infection.

On this clonotype itself: The junction does not match germline at one end; this may be a read error. The chain employs TRBV7-9 and TRBJ2-2; 9 bases align to TRBD1. Germline V gives CDR1 SEHNR, CDR2 FQNEAQ (reference sequence). The length of the CDR3 is 15 residues. The CDR3 bases are TGTGCTAGCAGCTTAGGGGGACAGGGCTCCGGGGAGCTGTTTTTT. This encodes CASSLGGQGSGELFF.

In the case of this clonotype: This may arise from a read error, as a much more abundant clone is one base away. The V call is TRBV29-1, the J call TRBJ2-3; D ambiguous. Trimming took 6 bases from V and 4 from J, leaving 11 bases between them. CDR1 is SQVTM, CDR2 ANQGSEA, per germline. The CDR3 extends over 12 amino acids. Here the CDR3 reads CSVIGLPDTQYF. CDR3 in DNA: TGCAGCGTCATCGGTTTACCAGATACGCAGTATTTT.

Remarks on this clonotype: One junction end does not reproduce the germline sequence, and a read error may be involved. The V and J genes are TRBV11-1 and TRBJ2-2, with TRBD2 identical over 11 bases. The CDR3 loop spans 20 amino acids. The germline V gene has CDR1 SGHAT and CDR2 FQDESV (reference sequence). The CDR3 DNA sequence: TGTGCCAGCAGGCCAACCCCAGGGACTAGCGGCAGTACGAACACCTGGGAGCTGTTTTTT. Protein sequence: CASRPTPGTSGSTNTWELFF. The full variable domain, its missing parts supplied by reference TRBV11-1 and TRBJ2-2, is EAEVAQSPRYKITEKSQAVAFWCDPISGHATLYWYRQILGQGPELLVQFQDESVVDDSQLPKDRFSAERLKGVDSTLKIQPAELGDSAMYLCASRPTPGTSGSTNTWELFFGEGSRLTVL.

Comment on this clonotype: An end of the junction differs from the germline gene, which may be a read error. The V gene is TRBV12-3 or TRBV12-4, the J gene TRBJ2-5, with D possibly TRBD1 on 6 matching bases. The CDR3 extends over 14 amino acids. The CDR3 nucleotides are TGTGCCAGCAGTCTCCGACAGGACCAAGGGACCCAGTACTTC. It specifies CASSLRQDQGTQYF.

Only a few counts were recorded for this clonotype. The rearrangement joins TRBV6-5 to TRBJ2-7; 7 nucleotides match TRBD2. CDR3 length equals 15 residues. Trimming cost V 4 bases and J 4 bases; bases outside gene matches: 10. Germline V gene sequence: CDR1 MNHEY, CDR2 SVGAGI. The DNA for the CDR3 is TGTGCCAGCAGTTGGGGCGGGAGTCGTGAATACGAGCAGTACTTC. Its protein product is CASSWGGSREYEQYF.

This clonotype was detected once. The chain joins TRBV2 to TRBJ1-5; D gene uncertain. From germline, CDR1 is SNHLY and CDR2 FYNNEI. V was pared by 0 bases and J by 6 bases, with 9 bases between. This CDR3 contains 14 residues. Here the CDR3 DNA reads TGTGCCAGCAGTGAAGCTACAATTGGTCAGCCCCAGCATTTT. Translated, it gives CASSEATIGQPQHF.

This clonotype was seen just once. At one end the junction does not follow the germline gene, possibly because of a read error. The CDR3 nucleotides are TGTGAAAGTAGAATACCCCCCGGGGAGACGGCGTTT. Translation: CESRIPPGETAF. This chain links TRBV12-3 or TRBV12-4 with TRBJ2-3; possible D gene TRBD2, 5 bases. CDR3 length equals 12 residues.

Notes on this clonotype: A much larger clone lies a single base off, so this may be a read error. V and J are TRBV5-1 and TRBJ2-7; D might be TRBD2 (5 bases). Germline CDR1 SGHRS, CDR2 YFSETQ. The V gene lost 0 bases and the J gene lost 2 bases, with 12 bases spanning the gap. This CDR3 contains 15 residues. The CDR3 here is CASSLEAGGPYEQYF. CDR3 DNA sequence: TGCGCCAGCAGCTTGGAGGCTGGAGGCCCCTACGAGCAGTACTTC.

The CDR3 is CASSPTENVEQFF. The CDR3 DNA reads as TGTGCCAGCAGCCCGACAGAGAATGTTGAGCAGTTCTTC. This chain joins TRBV7-9 and TRBJ2-1, with D tentatively TRBD1 (5 bases). Looked up from germline, CDR1 is SEHNR and CDR2 is FQNEAQ (reference sequence). V lost 5 bases and J 9 bases, leaving 14 bases between the germline ends. This CDR3 region has 13 residues.

As to this clonotype: One end of the junction is discordant with germline, which a read error may explain. This rearrangement joins TRBV4-1 to TRBJ2-1, with 11 bases that match TRBD2. The CDR3 runs to 15 residues. The V gene's germline CDR1 is MGHRA and CDR2 YSYEKL. The CDR3 reads CASSQPGLAVNEQLF. CDR3 nucleotides: TGCGCCAGCAGCCAACCGGGACTAGCGGTCAATGAGCAGCTCTTC.